These 21 T cell receptor beta chains were all obtained from the same sample, sequenced in a study of shared clonotypes between healthy human individuals. Positive CCR7 selection of CD45RO-negative cells yielded the naive CD8 cells, and terminally differentiated effector memory CD45RA+ cells were excluded. The method was immunoSEQ multiplex PCR; TCRdb's version includes in-frame clones alone and lacks a portion of them. The sample includes under 2,000,000 clones, approximately 95% of them seen just once. Sequencing input: naive CD8+ T cells sorted from blood. The receptors come from a man aged 18 to 29 in good health.

The rearrangement uses TRBV4-1 and TRBJ2-5; D is unclear. The V end lost 2 bases, the J end lost 7 bases, and 14 bases lay between the germline ends. Germline CDR1 reads MGHRA; CDR2 reads YSYEKL. The CDR3 covers 14 residues. The CDR3 here is CASSQSHSGGTQYF. The DNA for the CDR3 is TGCGCCAGCAGCCAATCACACTCCGGTGGGACCCAGTACTTC.

The V gene is TRBV10-2, the J gene TRBJ2-2; D possibly corresponds to TRBD2 (6 bases). The V end was cut by 7 bases, the J end by 4 bases, with 16 bases between. The germline gives CDR1 WSHSY, CDR2 SAAADI. The CDR3 is 15 amino acids. The CDR3 DNA follows: TGCGCCAGCACCCCCCCAGGGACTTTCACCGGGGAGCTGTTTTTT. Translating it yields CASTPPGTFTGELFF.

The rearrangement links TRBV10-3 to TRBJ2-7, with a possible D match to TRBD2 (6 bases). Germline V CDR1 and CDR2: ENHRY, SYGVKD. Deletions cut 5 bases from V and 1 base from J, with 12 bases between. The CDR3 is made up of 14 amino acids. Here the CDR3 reads CAISTGGNSYEQYF. The CDR3 bases are TGTGCCATCAGTACAGGCGGGAATTCCTACGAGCAGTACTTC.

This chain uses TRBV28 with TRBJ1-5; D uncertain. Germline CDR1 is MDHEN and CDR2 is SYDVKM. The germline V and J ends were trimmed by 2 bases and 7 bases, with 9 bases remaining between them. The length of the CDR3 is 13 residues. The DNA for the CDR3 is TGTGCCAGCAGTTTAATTTCATTCCAGCCCCAGCATTTT. Amino acid sequence: CASSLISFQPQHF. The variable domain in full, completed from reference TRBV28 and TRBJ1-5, reads DVKVTQSSRYLVKRTGEKVFLECVQDMDHENMFWYRQDPGLGLRLIYFSYDVKMKEKGDIPEGYSVSREKKERFSLILESASTNQTSMYLCASSLISFQPQHFGDGTRLSIL.

The CDR3 protein is CSVNTGQSYEQYF. Written as DNA, the CDR3 is TGCAGCGTCAACACAGGGCAGAGCTACGAGCAGTACTTC. The chain recombines TRBV29-1 with TRBJ2-7, with D perhaps TRBD1 (6 bases). Trimming left V 6 bases short and J 3 bases short, with 15 bases between. The CDR3 loop spans 13 amino acids. Germline CDR1 SQVTM, CDR2 ANQGSEA.

The gene calls are TRBV4-3 and TRBJ2-7, with D tentatively TRBD1 (5 bases). Germline CDR1 and CDR2: LGHNA and YSLEER. V lost 1 base and J lost 3, with 10 bases in between. This CDR3 contains 14 residues. In DNA form, the CDR3 reads TGCGCCAGCAGCCAAGCCCTCGACAGCTACGAGCAGTACTTC. The encoded protein is CASSQALDSYEQYF.

The chain joins TRBV28 to TRBJ2-7; 7 nucleotides agree with TRBD1. Germline CDR1 reads MDHEN; CDR2 reads SYDVKM. V shed 5 bases, J shed 3 bases, and the junction held 13 bases outside the gene matches. The CDR3 consists of 16 residues. The CDR3 DNA sequence: TGTGCCAGCAGTACTACATTCGACAGGGCCATCTACGAGCAGTACTTC. Protein: CASSTTFDRAIYEQYF.

The chain is built from TRBV6-1 and TRBJ2-1; the D is unclear. V shed 6 bases and J shed 3 bases, with 12 bases lying between them. Germline V gene sequence: CDR1 MNHNS, CDR2 SASEGT. The CDR3 is made up of 14 amino acids. The CDR3 sequence: CASRVDGYYNEQFF. CDR3 nucleotide sequence: TGTGCCAGCAGAGTGGACGGATACTACAATGAGCAGTTCTTC.

J is TRBJ2-7 and V is TRBV5-6, with 8 bases identical to TRBD2. In germline, CDR1 is SGHDT, CDR2 YYEEEE. This CDR3 has 14 residues. After removal of 7 bases from V and 2 bases from J, the junction contained 8 bases not matched to a gene. The DNA of the CDR3 is TGTGCCAGCCGGGAGGGTAGCGCGCCCTACGAGCAGTACTTC. Translating gives CASREGSAPYEQYF.

The chain recombines TRBV5-4 with TRBJ2-7; 9 nucleotides line up with TRBD1. J lost 3 bases, V lost 3 bases, and 7 bases had no gene match. Germline V CDR1 and CDR2: SGHNT, YYREEE (reference sequence). There are 15 residues in the CDR3. CDR3 DNA sequence: TGTGCCAGCAGCTCAACCGGGACAGGGCTCTACGAGCAGTACTTC. It encodes CASSSTGTGLYEQYF.

The J gene is TRBJ2-3, the V gene TRBV13; 7 bases line up with TRBD2. There are 16 residues in the CDR3. J lost 6 bases, V lost 5 bases, and 14 bases had no gene match. CDR1 and CDR2 (germline): PRHDT, FYEKMQ (reference sequence). The CDR3 is CASSLTGLVQRDTQYF. As DNA, the CDR3 is TGTGCCAGCAGCCTTACCGGACTAGTCCAGCGGGATACGCAGTATTTT.

The chain employs TRBV9 and TRBJ2-7; TRBD1 agrees at 11 bases. Trimming took 7 bases from V and 3 from J; bases not matched to a gene: 3. This CDR3 spans 13 amino acids. Per the germline V gene, CDR1 is SGDLS and CDR2 is YYNGEE. The CDR3 coding sequence is TGTGCCAGCGGGACAGGGGGTTTCTACGAGCAGTACTTC. Amino acid sequence: CASGTGGFYEQYF.

In regard to this clone: Distinct nucleotide sequences in the sample also encode this CDR3. The chain's CDR3 is CASSFTGGNTEAFF. The CDR3 DNA reads as TGTGCCAGCAGCTTCACAGGGGGTAACACTGAAGCTTTCTTT. The genes are TRBV7-9 and TRBJ1-1; 8 nucleotides agree with TRBD1. Germline CDR1 and CDR2: SEHNR and FQNEAQ (reference sequence). The CDR3 spans 14 residues. Trimming at V came to 3 bases and at J to 2 bases, leaving 2 bases not matched to a gene.

This chain uses TRBV5-4 with TRBJ2-7, with 7 bases fitting TRBD1. Per germline, CDR1 SGHNT and CDR2 YYREEE (reference sequence). There are 14 residues in the CDR3. Trimming removed 3 bases from V and 3 bases from J; junction bases left unmatched: 6. The CDR3 is CASSSGTVLYEQYF. CDR3 coding DNA: TGTGCCAGCAGCTCCGGGACAGTTCTCTACGAGCAGTACTTC.

On this clone: Other DNA sequences within the sample encode an identical CDR3. The V gene is TRBV28, the J gene TRBJ1-2; 7 nucleotides align to TRBD1. The ends lost 6 bases at V and 3 bases at J; junction bases unmatched: 4. Germline CDR1 reads MDHEN; CDR2 reads SYDVKM. There are 13 residues in the CDR3. CDR3 residues: CASSLTGDYGYTF. The CDR3 DNA reads TGTGCCAGCAGCCTTACAGGGGACTATGGCTACACCTTC.

The J gene is TRBJ2-7, the V gene TRBV10-3; 8 bases match TRBD2. Germline CDR1 and CDR2: ENHRY and SYGVKD. CDR3 length equals 15 residues. V lost 3 bases to trimming and J lost 4 bases; unmatched junction nucleotides: 8. The CDR3 coding sequence is TGTGCCATCAGTGACGAGGAGCGGGGGTTTTACGAGCAGTACTTC. It is translated as CAISDEERGFYEQYF.

This sequence joins TRBV5-6 and TRBJ2-2; D is possibly TRBD1 or TRBD2 (5 bases each). Per germline, CDR1 SGHDT and CDR2 YYEEEE. This CDR3 contains 16 residues. V lost 0 bases, J lost 7 bases, and 16 bases lay in between. In DNA form, the CDR3 reads TGTGCCAGCAGCTTGGAGATGAGGGGAGCGGTCGGGGAGCTGTTTTTT. Translated, it gives CASSLEMRGAVGELFF.

The chain combines TRBV10-3 with TRBJ1-1; D gene unclear. The CDR3 is 15 amino acids. The V and J ends lost 6 bases and 3 bases respectively, with 17 bases between them. CDR1 and CDR2 from the germline V gene are ENHRY and SYGVKD. CDR3 coding DNA: TGTGCCATCAGCCCACTCCTCACTGACGACACTGAAGCTTTCTTT. As protein: CAISPLLTDDTEAFF.

The chain couples TRBV29-1 to TRBJ2-7, with 7 positions matching TRBD1. CDR1 and CDR2 (germline): SQVTM, ANQGSEA. Losses at the gene ends were 3 bases for V and 8 bases for J; bases not matched to a gene: 13. CDR3 length equals 14 residues. CDR3 sequence (DNA): TGCAGCGTTGAGTGGACAGGTTCCCCAGCCAAGCAGTACTTC. Its protein is CSVEWTGSPAKQYF.

The CDR3 DNA reads TGTGCCAGCAGCAGGGTGAATGGCTACACCTTC. This sequence encodes CASSRVNGYTF. The rearrangement links TRBV9 to TRBJ1-2; unclear D gene. Germline loops: CDR1 SGDLS, CDR2 YYNGEE. Between the trimmed V and J ends, which lost 4 bases and 6 bases, there was a span of 7 bases. The CDR3 runs to 11 residues.

The chain links TRBV30 to TRBJ1-5; TRBD1 aligns across 7 bases. CDR1 is GTSNPN, CDR2 SVGIG, per germline (reference sequence). Trimming took 1 base from V and 3 from J; bases not matched to a gene: 6. The CDR3 extends over 15 amino acids. The CDR3 loop reads CAWSEGQATNQPQHF. For the CDR3, the DNA is TGTGCCTGGAGTGAAGGACAGGCTACCAATCAGCCCCAGCATTTT.